Below, one T cell receptor (beta chain) is given with its context. Its antigen is still unknown. The germline gene is not matched at one end of the junction; a read error may be the cause. The record originates from a study of blood T cells in healthy people across ages. Study-level results: Compared with aged donors, long-lived donors showed fewer expanded clones, suggesting selection. Older age went with lower TCR beta diversity per million T cells, in a roughly linear way.

Sample-barcoded 5' priming and a J-beta primer mix drove a second PCR of about 6 to 12 cycles. TCRdb reprocessed the 5' RACE reads with MiXCR, giving one entry per CDR3 protein. This table holds 1.5 million to 2 million distinct CDR3 sequences, about 30% found once. The receptor's source is a young woman in good health. The sequencing input was blood.

In nucleotides, the CDR3 is TGCGCCAGCAGTTGGAACGGGAAAGAGACCCAGTACTTC. Translation gives CASSWNGKETQYF. The genes are TRBV12-3 or TRBV12-4 and TRBJ2-5, with D possibly being TRBD2 (5 bases). The length of the CDR3 is 13 residues.